This TCR beta chain was retrieved from a study of blood T cell repertoires in COVID-19. About the research overall: The United States, Italy and Spain provided the acute and convalescent COVID-19 samples.

This clone has just a few counts. This CDR3 region has 15 residues. V shed 6 bases, J shed 1 base, and the junction held 3 bases outside the gene matches. CDR1 SNHLY and CDR2 FYNNEI come from the germline V gene. Membership in each cohort depended on participant-reported clinical history. The protocol was immunoSEQ multiplex PCR, while the TCRdb copy is restricted to in-frame clones and leaves out a portion. The repertoire holds 240,000 or so clones, with 86% as singletons. Sequences were obtained from PBMCs or T cells enriched from blood (not recorded which). The receptor was isolated from a woman aged 45 to 65 who had recovered from COVID-19. J is TRBJ2-1 and V is TRBV2; 10 bases align to TRBD2. The DNA for the CDR3 is TGTGCCAGCAGCCCACTAGCGGGGTCCTACAATGAGCAGTTCTTC. Amino acid sequence: CASSPLAGSYNEQFF.